These T cell receptor beta chains were read from a single sample in a study of PD-1 blockade in classical Hodgkin lymphoma. The assay was immunoSEQ multiplex PCR, and TCRdb's table has in-frame clones only and misses some. The sample has some 35,000 clones, about 89% seen once. The source material was CD4+ T cells from blood. The receptors were gathered from a human donor with classical Hodgkin lymphoma. CDR3s include the opening cysteine and the closing phenylalanine or tryptophan. Fields, in order: J gene, D gene, clone size, V gene, CDR3 DNA, CDR3 protein. A D gene is named only where the DNA matches it firmly. Some rows mark clone size as missing; the rest say once, few, many or name a class of expanded clone.

j_gene: TRBJ2-3; d_gene: NA; abundance: NA; v_gene: TRBV10-3; CDR3nt: TGTGCCATCAGAGCAGCGTATCGCACAGATACGCAGTATTTT; CDR3aa: CAIRAAYRTDTQYF
j_gene: TRBJ2-2; d_gene: NA; abundance: NA; v_gene: TRBV7-7; CDR3nt: TGTGCCAGCAGCTTAGAACTAACACGCACCGGGGAGCTGTTTTTT; CDR3aa: CASSLELTRTGELFF
j_gene: TRBJ1-1; d_gene: NA; abundance: once; v_gene: TRBV18; CDR3nt: TGTGCCAGCTCACCCATAGGAGCCATGAACACTGAAGCTTTCTTT; CDR3aa: CASSPIGAMNTEAFF
j_gene: TRBJ1-3; d_gene: NA; abundance: NA; v_gene: TRBV29-1; CDR3nt: TGCAGCGTCCGGACAGTTGGAAACACCATATATTTT; CDR3aa: CSVRTVGNTIYF
j_gene: TRBJ2-7; d_gene: TRBD2; abundance: NA; v_gene: TRBV9; CDR3nt: TGTGCCAGCAGCGTAGAAGGGACTAGCGGGCTTGAGCAGTACTTC; CDR3aa: CASSVEGTSGLEQYF
j_gene: TRBJ2-5; d_gene: NA; abundance: NA; v_gene: TRBV18; CDR3nt: TGTGCCAGCTCACCGGGCCTAGCGTCCCAAGAGACCCAGTACTTC; CDR3aa: CASSPGLASQETQYF
j_gene: TRBJ1-6; d_gene: NA; abundance: NA; v_gene: TRBV5-4; CDR3nt: TGTGCCAGCAGCTTGGCAGGTCGCGGACCGAATTCACCCCTCCACTTT; CDR3aa: CASSLAGRGPNSPLHF
j_gene: TRBJ2-7; d_gene: NA; abundance: NA; v_gene: TRBV19; CDR3nt: TGTGCCAGTAGTATAAGGGGCAGCTCTGTGTCCTACTCTGTTCCCTACTACGAGCAGTACTTC; CDR3aa: CASSIRGSSVSYSVPYYEQYF
j_gene: TRBJ1-2; d_gene: NA; abundance: NA; v_gene: TRBV18; CDR3nt: TGTGCCAGCTCCGATGAGGCGAAGGGCTACACCTTC; CDR3aa: CASSDEAKGYTF
j_gene: TRBJ1-2; d_gene: NA; abundance: few; v_gene: TRBV6-5; CDR3nt: TGTGCCAGCAGTTACGGAGGAAACTATGGCTACACCTTC; CDR3aa: CASSYGGNYGYTF
j_gene: TRBJ2-5; d_gene: TRBD2; abundance: NA; v_gene: TRBV5-5; CDR3nt: TGTGCCAGCAGCTTGGGGACTAGCGGGGGGGAGACCCAGTACTTC; CDR3aa: CASSLGTSGGETQYF
j_gene: TRBJ2-2; d_gene: NA; abundance: NA; v_gene: TRBV7-3; CDR3nt: TGTGCCAGCAGCCGCCTCTCAGGGGAAGCCGGGGAGCTGTTTTTT; CDR3aa: CASSRLSGEAGELFF
j_gene: TRBJ1-5; d_gene: NA; abundance: few; v_gene: TRBV7-8; CDR3nt: TGTGCCAGCAGCTTACTGGGGGCTCTCAGCAATCAGCCCCAGCATTTT; CDR3aa: CASSLLGALSNQPQHF
j_gene: TRBJ1-1; d_gene: NA; abundance: NA; v_gene: TRBV7-3; CDR3nt: TGTGCCAGCAGCCACGAGGGTACTGAAGCTTTCTTT; CDR3aa: CASSHEGTEAFF
j_gene: TRBJ2-2; d_gene: NA; abundance: NA; v_gene: TRBV19; CDR3nt: TGTGCCAGTAGTATGGGGCAGGTGAACACCGGGGAGCTGTTTTTT; CDR3aa: CASSMGQVNTGELFF
j_gene: TRBJ2-3; d_gene: NA; abundance: NA; v_gene: TRBV7-2; CDR3nt: TGTGCCAGCAGCGGCTTAGGCGATACGCAGTATTTT; CDR3aa: CASSGLGDTQYF
j_gene: TRBJ2-3; d_gene: NA; abundance: NA; v_gene: TRBV18; CDR3nt: TGTGCCAGCTCACAACAGGGAGATACGCAGTATTTT; CDR3aa: CASSQQGDTQYF
j_gene: TRBJ2-7; d_gene: TRBD1; abundance: NA; v_gene: TRBV7-2; CDR3nt: TGTGCCAGCAGCAGCCGTGGGACAGGGCGAGAGCAGTACTTC; CDR3aa: CASSSRGTGREQYF
j_gene: TRBJ2-3; d_gene: NA; abundance: NA; v_gene: TRBV5-1; CDR3nt: TGCGCCAGCGGACTAAACAGGGAACTCACAGATACGCAGTATTTT; CDR3aa: CASGLNRELTDTQYF
j_gene: TRBJ2-1; d_gene: TRBD2; abundance: NA; v_gene: TRBV10-3; CDR3nt: TGTGCCATCAGCGTCCCCCTAAGCGGGGGTAAAGGTTTCGATGAGCAGTTCTTC; CDR3aa: CAISVPLSGGKGFDEQFF
j_gene: TRBJ1-2; d_gene: TRBD1; abundance: NA; v_gene: TRBV6-5; CDR3nt: TGTGCCAGCAGTTACTCGATAAGGGGGCGGAAGGGTGGCTACACCTTC; CDR3aa: CASSYSIRGRKGGYTF
j_gene: TRBJ1-5; d_gene: NA; abundance: NA; v_gene: TRBV29-1; CDR3nt: TGCAGCGTTGACAGGGATAGCAATCAGCCCCAGCATTTT; CDR3aa: CSVDRDSNQPQHF
j_gene: TRBJ1-1; d_gene: TRBD1; abundance: NA; v_gene: TRBV6-1; CDR3nt: TGTGCCAGCAGTGAAGCGTGGACAGGGGTGAACACTGAAGCTTTCTTT; CDR3aa: CASSEAWTGVNTEAFF
j_gene: TRBJ2-6; d_gene: NA; abundance: NA; v_gene: TRBV5-4; CDR3nt: TGTGCCAGCAGCTTGAGGCACTCTGGGGCCAACGTCCTGACTTTC; CDR3aa: CASSLRHSGANVLTF
j_gene: TRBJ1-2; d_gene: TRBD1; abundance: NA; v_gene: TRBV4-3; CDR3nt: TGCGCCAGCAGCCCAACAGACAGGGACTATGGCTACACCTTC; CDR3aa: CASSPTDRDYGYTF
j_gene: TRBJ1-3; d_gene: TRBD1; abundance: NA; v_gene: TRBV25-1; CDR3nt: TGTGCCAGCACCCGGGACAGTCCAGGCTCTGGAAACACCATATATTTT; CDR3aa: CASTRDSPGSGNTIYF
j_gene: TRBJ1-1; d_gene: NA; abundance: NA; v_gene: TRBV5-1; CDR3nt: TGCGCCAGCAGCTTGGGGGCAGGGAGGAACACTGAAGCTTTCTTT; CDR3aa: CASSLGAGRNTEAFF
j_gene: TRBJ2-1; d_gene: TRBD2; abundance: NA; v_gene: TRBV6-6; CDR3nt: TGTGCCAGCAGACCGCCTAGCGGGAGGTCGCACAATGAGCAGTTCTTC; CDR3aa: CASRPPSGRSHNEQFF
j_gene: TRBJ1-2; d_gene: NA; abundance: NA; v_gene: TRBV5-1; CDR3nt: TGCGCCAGCAGCTCCCTGGACGTGTATGGCTACACCTTC; CDR3aa: CASSSLDVYGYTF
j_gene: TRBJ1-4; d_gene: TRBD1; abundance: NA; v_gene: TRBV28; CDR3nt: TGTGCCAGCAGTTTCAAACAGGGGGCAAGGGAAAAACTGTTTTTT; CDR3aa: CASSFKQGAREKLFF
j_gene: TRBJ2-3; d_gene: NA; abundance: NA; v_gene: TRBV4-1; CDR3nt: TGCGCCAGCAGCCAAGAACGGGGGGCAGGCACAGATACGCAGTATTTT; CDR3aa: CASSQERGAGTDTQYF
j_gene: TRBJ1-1; d_gene: NA; abundance: NA; v_gene: TRBV15; CDR3nt: TGTGCCACCAGCAGAGATCGGGGGATGAACACTGAAGCTTTCTTT; CDR3aa: CATSRDRGMNTEAFF
j_gene: TRBJ2-3; d_gene: TRBD2; abundance: NA; v_gene: TRBV5-1; CDR3nt: TGCGCCAGCAGCTTGGGGACTAGGACAGATACGCAGTATTTT; CDR3aa: CASSLGTRTDTQYF
j_gene: TRBJ1-6; d_gene: NA; abundance: NA; v_gene: TRBV9; CDR3nt: TGTGCCAGCAGCGCAACAGGCGATTCACCCCTCCACTTT; CDR3aa: CASSATGDSPLHF
j_gene: TRBJ1-2; d_gene: NA; abundance: NA; v_gene: TRBV19; CDR3nt: TGTGCCAGTAGTCTCCTTAAGGGTGGCTACACCTTC; CDR3aa: CASSLLKGGYTF
j_gene: TRBJ1-5; d_gene: NA; abundance: few; v_gene: TRBV7-9; CDR3nt: TGTGCCAGCAGCTTAGATGCGGGTCTGAATCAGCCCCAGCATTTT; CDR3aa: CASSLDAGLNQPQHF
j_gene: TRBJ2-7; d_gene: TRBD2; abundance: NA; v_gene: TRBV7-9; CDR3nt: TGTGCCAGCAGCTTATGGGAGGGCGAGCAGTACTTC; CDR3aa: CASSLWEGEQYF
j_gene: TRBJ2-7; d_gene: TRBD2; abundance: NA; v_gene: TRBV7-2; CDR3nt: TGTGCCAGCAGCTTACTAGCGGCCTACGAGCAGTACTTC; CDR3aa: CASSLLAAYEQYF
j_gene: TRBJ2-7; d_gene: NA; abundance: once; v_gene: TRBV7-8; CDR3nt: TGTGCCAGCAGCTTAATACAGGGTGGAGGCGAGCAGTACTTC; CDR3aa: CASSLIQGGGEQYF
j_gene: TRBJ1-5; d_gene: NA; abundance: NA; v_gene: TRBV19; CDR3nt: TGTGCCAGTAGTATGGGGACTACAGGCAGTCAGCCCCAGCATTTT; CDR3aa: CASSMGTTGSQPQHF
j_gene: TRBJ2-7; d_gene: TRBD2; abundance: NA; v_gene: TRBV5-4; CDR3nt: TGTGCCAGCAGCTTGCAAGCGGGGGGGTACGAGCAGTACTTC; CDR3aa: CASSLQAGGYEQYF
j_gene: TRBJ1-1; d_gene: NA; abundance: NA; v_gene: TRBV5-1; CDR3nt: TGCGCCAGCAGGTACCTAGCCACGAACACTGAAGCTTTCTTT; CDR3aa: CASRYLATNTEAFF
j_gene: TRBJ2-1; d_gene: NA; abundance: NA; v_gene: TRBV19; CDR3nt: TGTGCCAGTAGTATCGCCTTCTCTAGCTCCTACAATGAGCAGTTCTTC; CDR3aa: CASSIAFSSSYNEQFF
j_gene: TRBJ2-3; d_gene: TRBD2; abundance: NA; v_gene: TRBV29-1; CDR3nt: TGCAGCGCGGAGGGACTAGCGGGGACTTCTGATACGCAGTATTTT; CDR3aa: CSAEGLAGTSDTQYF
j_gene: TRBJ2-2; d_gene: NA; abundance: NA; v_gene: TRBV30; CDR3nt: TGTGCCTGGAGTGTACGGTCTGGGACCACCGGGGAGCTGTTTTTT; CDR3aa: CAWSVRSGTTGELFF
j_gene: TRBJ1-1; d_gene: NA; abundance: NA; v_gene: TRBV5-1; CDR3nt: TGCGCCAGCAGTTTACAGGAGAACACTGAAGCTTTCTTT; CDR3aa: CASSLQENTEAFF
j_gene: TRBJ2-5; d_gene: NA; abundance: NA; v_gene: TRBV4-1; CDR3nt: TGCGCCAGCAGCCAAGTTTCGGGACTTCCAGAGACCCAGTACTTC; CDR3aa: CASSQVSGLPETQYF
j_gene: TRBJ2-1; d_gene: TRBD1; abundance: NA; v_gene: TRBV7-2; CDR3nt: TGTGCCAGCAGCGAAGACAGGGGGCGGGACAATGAGCAGTTCTTC; CDR3aa: CASSEDRGRDNEQFF
j_gene: TRBJ2-3; d_gene: TRBD2; abundance: NA; v_gene: TRBV18; CDR3nt: TGTGCCAGCTCACCGGTGGGAGGGAGCGCAGATACGCAGTATTTT; CDR3aa: CASSPVGGSADTQYF
j_gene: TRBJ2-7; d_gene: TRBD1; abundance: NA; v_gene: TRBV2; CDR3nt: TGTGCCAGCAGTTACGACCGGGACAGCCCCTACGAGCAGTACTTC; CDR3aa: CASSYDRDSPYEQYF
j_gene: TRBJ1-1; d_gene: NA; abundance: NA; v_gene: TRBV9; CDR3nt: TGTGCCAGCAGCGTCGGGCGGATGAACACTGAAGCTTTCTTT; CDR3aa: CASSVGRMNTEAFF
j_gene: TRBJ2-5; d_gene: NA; abundance: NA; v_gene: TRBV19; CDR3nt: TGTGCCAGTAGTTCCCGAGGGGTGGGGACCCAGTACTTC; CDR3aa: CASSSRGVGTQYF
j_gene: TRBJ1-1; d_gene: TRBD1; abundance: NA; v_gene: TRBV7-2; CDR3nt: TGTGCCAGCAGCGCCAGGGGACAGGGTACTGAAGCTTTCTTT; CDR3aa: CASSARGQGTEAFF
j_gene: TRBJ1-5; d_gene: NA; abundance: few; v_gene: TRBV4-1; CDR3nt: TGCGCCAGCAGCCTCCGCCTGCTTAGTCAGCCCCAGCATTTT; CDR3aa: CASSLRLLSQPQHF
j_gene: TRBJ1-1; d_gene: NA; abundance: NA; v_gene: TRBV2; CDR3nt: TGTGCCAGCAGTGCTGGACGGATGGTGAGCACTGAAGCTTTCTTT; CDR3aa: CASSAGRMVSTEAFF
j_gene: TRBJ2-5; d_gene: TRBD2; abundance: NA; v_gene: TRBV18; CDR3nt: TGTGCCAGCTCACCACTTTCGGGGGGAAAGACCCAGTACTTC; CDR3aa: CASSPLSGGKTQYF
j_gene: TRBJ2-7; d_gene: NA; abundance: once; v_gene: TRBV28; CDR3nt: TGTGCCAGCCGGTCGTACGAGCAGTACTTC; CDR3aa: CASRSYEQYF
j_gene: TRBJ1-5; d_gene: NA; abundance: NA; v_gene: TRBV10-3; CDR3nt: TGTGCCATCAGTGAGTCGTCGGGCAGGTCCAATCAGCCCCAGCATTTT; CDR3aa: CAISESSGRSNQPQHF